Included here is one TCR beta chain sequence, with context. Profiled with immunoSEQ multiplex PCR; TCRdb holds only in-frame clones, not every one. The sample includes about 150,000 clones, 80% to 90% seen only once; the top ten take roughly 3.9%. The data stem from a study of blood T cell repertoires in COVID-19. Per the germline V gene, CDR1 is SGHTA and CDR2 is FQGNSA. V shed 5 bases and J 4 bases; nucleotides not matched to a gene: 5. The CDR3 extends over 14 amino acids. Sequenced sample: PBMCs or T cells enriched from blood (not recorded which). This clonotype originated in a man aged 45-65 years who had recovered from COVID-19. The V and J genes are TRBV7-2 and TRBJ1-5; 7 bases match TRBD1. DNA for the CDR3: TGTGCCAGCAGCATAAACAGGGGAAATCAGCCCCAGCATTTT. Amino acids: CASSINRGNQPQHF.